These 28 T cell receptor beta chains came from one sample sequenced in a study of T cell changes during pregnancy in multiple sclerosis. Profiling relied on immunoSEQ multiplex PCR, and the TCRdb table lists in-frame clones only, not all of them. Among more than 80,000 clones listed, roughly nine tenths were seen once. The material was peripheral blood, obtained before pregnancy. These receptors all come from a female donor with multiple sclerosis, enrolled in a pregnancy study.

The chain joins TRBV27 to TRBJ2-2, with a tentative D call TRBD1 (6 bases). The germline gives CDR1 MNHEY, CDR2 SMNVEV (reference sequence). The V gene lost 5 bases and the J gene lost 6 bases, with 16 bases spanning the gap. The CDR3 is 15 amino acids. CDR3 DNA sequence: TGTGCCAGCAGTGTACAGGGTTTTAGGCCCGGGGAGCTGTTTTTT. Residues: CASSVQGFRPGELFF.

This sequence joins TRBV7-8 and TRBJ1-5, with D possibly matching TRBD1 (6 bases). Germline V CDR1 and CDR2: SGHVS, FQNEAQ. The CDR3 covers 18 residues. Trimming shortened V by 3 bases and J by 3 bases, and 21 bases separated the two germline ends. The CDR3 spells CASSFHPLRQEVNQPQHF. The CDR3 DNA reads TGTGCCAGCAGCTTTCATCCTCTACGACAGGAGGTCAATCAGCCCCAGCATTTT.

The V and J genes are TRBV28 and TRBJ2-7, with D unclear. The V gene's germline CDR1 is MDHEN and CDR2 SYDVKM. The CDR3 consists of 14 residues. V was shortened by 5 bases and J by 0 bases, with 11 bases between the two germline ends. The chain's CDR3 is CASSPHSNSYEQYF. The CDR3 nucleotides are TGTGCCAGCAGTCCCCACAGTAACTCCTACGAGCAGTACTTC.

The chain is built from TRBV10-3 and TRBJ1-3; 8 positions agree with TRBD1. V lost 3 bases, J lost 7 bases, and 11 bases stayed unmatched. Germline values: CDR1 ENHRY, CDR2 SYGVKD. CDR3 length equals 16 residues. The DNA for the CDR3 is TGTGCCATCAGTGAATCCACAGGGGGTGGTTTCAACACCATATATTTT. Its protein is CAISESTGGGFNTIYF.

The V and J genes are TRBV13 and TRBJ2-2; D is uncertain. This CDR3 contains 17 residues. The germline CDR1 and CDR2 sequences are PRHDT and FYEKMQ (reference sequence). Between the trimmed V and J ends, which lost 0 bases and 8 bases, there was a span of 19 bases. CDR3 in amino acids: CASSLGLETGTLGELFF. CDR3 DNA: TGTGCCAGCAGCTTAGGCCTAGAGACCGGAACACTGGGGGAGCTGTTTTTT.

The chain employs TRBV11-3 and TRBJ2-1; D is perhaps TRBD1 (5 bases). From germline, CDR1 is SGHNT and CDR2 YENEEA. The V end lost 5 bases, the J end lost 0 bases, and 11 bases lay between the germline ends. The CDR3 runs to 15 residues. CDR3: CASSEGASSYNEQFF. DNA of the CDR3: TGTGCCAGCAGCGAAGGGGCCAGCTCCTACAATGAGCAGTTCTTC.

This clone was seen a single time. The rearrangement uses TRBV29-1 and TRBJ2-5; the match to TRBD2 covers 12 bases. Germline values: CDR1 SQVTM, CDR2 ANQGSEA. The V gene end was trimmed by 7 bases and the J gene end by 7 bases; junction bases not matched to a gene: 7. The CDR3 totals 13 residues. CDR3 protein: CSARLAGVGTQYF. CDR3 nucleotides: TGCAGCGCTAGACTAGCGGGAGTGGGGACCCAGTACTTC.

The gene calls are TRBV28 and TRBJ2-3; TRBD2 matches at 8 bases. The V gene end was trimmed by 4 bases and the J gene end by 2 bases; junction bases not matched to a gene: 5. The CDR3 length is 15 residues. Germline V gives CDR1 MDHEN, CDR2 SYDVKM. This CDR3 reads CASSSTSGNTDTQYF. The CDR3 bases are TGTGCCAGCAGTTCCACTAGCGGAAACACAGATACGCAGTATTTT.

The chain carries TRBV13 and TRBJ1-4; D is possibly TRBD1 (5 bases). Germline V gene sequence: CDR1 PRHDT, CDR2 FYEKMQ (reference sequence). With 6 bases removed from V and 6 bases from J, the gap between germline ends came to 14 bases. This CDR3 contains 14 residues. In nucleotides, the CDR3 is TGTGCCAGCAGTAATCGGGCGGGGGATGAAAAACTGTTTTTT. Translation gives CASSNRAGDEKLFF.

This clone was observed a single time. CDR3 nucleotide sequence: TGTGCCAGCAGCGCCCCGGGGGGGTCCTACAATGAGCAGTTCTTC. Translated: CASSAPGGSYNEQFF. The chain uses TRBV9 and TRBJ2-1; 8 nucleotides match TRBD2. CDR3 length: 15 residues. Trimming at V came to 3 bases and at J to 1 base, leaving 3 bases not matched to a gene. CDR1 is SGDLS and CDR2 is YYNGEE in the germline V gene. The full variable domain, completed using reference TRBV9 and TRBJ2-1, is DSGVTQTPKHLITATGQRVTLRCSPRSGDLSVYWYQQSLDQGLQFLIQYYNGEERAKGNILERFSAQQFPDLHSELNLSSLELGDSALYFCASSAPGGSYNEQFFGPGTRLTVL.

In this sample, this clone turned up once. V gene TRBV7-9 combines with J gene TRBJ2-1; 10 nucleotides match TRBD2. The CDR3 is 16 amino acids. V was pared by 2 bases and J by 10 bases, with 11 bases of the junction left unmatched. CDR1 and CDR2 (germline): SEHNR, FQNEAQ (reference sequence). For the CDR3, the DNA is TGTGCCAGCAGCTTAATGCCGAGCGGGGGGGCCCGGGAGCAGTTCTTC. Protein sequence: CASSLMPSGGAREQFF.

The chain joins TRBV6-1 to TRBJ2-3; weak D call: TRBD2 (6 bases). The CDR3 is 14 residues long. The V gene lost 8 bases and the J gene lost 2 bases, with 14 bases spanning the gap. The germline V gene encodes CDR1 MNHNS and CDR2 SASEGT. Here the CDR3 reads CASGGTPNTDTQYF. In nucleotides, the CDR3 is TGTGCCAGCGGCGGGACTCCTAACACAGATACGCAGTATTTT.

V usage is TRBV19 and J usage is TRBJ2-2; tentative D call: TRBD1 (5 bases). The CDR3 is made up of 16 amino acids. Trimming cost V 5 bases and J 1 base, with 14 bases left between them. Germline loops: CDR1 LNHDA, CDR2 SQIVND (reference sequence). The CDR3 sequence is CASSAGQQVNTGELFF. Here the CDR3 DNA reads TGTGCCAGTAGTGCCGGCCAACAGGTGAACACCGGGGAGCTGTTTTTT.

This clone was seen a few times. The CDR3 is CASSISSRDFSYEQYF. The CDR3 coding sequence is TGTGCCAGTAGTATTTCGTCCCGTGACTTCTCCTACGAGCAGTACTTC. V gene TRBV19 combines with J gene TRBJ2-7; no reliable D call. CDR3 length: 16 amino acids. Trimming took off 3 bases at V and 0 bases at J, with 15 bases between the two ends. CDR1 and CDR2 (germline): LNHDA, SQIVND (reference sequence).

V gene TRBV7-9 combines with J gene TRBJ2-1, with 9 bases that match TRBD2. This CDR3 has 13 residues. Germline CDR1 SEHNR, CDR2 FQNEAQ (reference sequence). Trimming at V came to 8 bases and at J to 5 bases, leaving 4 bases not matched to a gene. The CDR3 DNA sequence: TGTGCCAGCCTCCGCGGGAGGGACAATGAGCAGTTCTTC. This encodes CASLRGRDNEQFF.

The V and J genes are TRBV6-4 and TRBJ2-1, with D perhaps TRBD2 (6 bases). The ends were cut back, 6 bases at V and 5 bases at J, with 17 bases in the middle. This CDR3 spans 15 amino acids. From germline, CDR1 is MRHNA and CDR2 SNTAGT. The CDR3 DNA reads TGTGCCAGCAGCATCTCGCGGGGCGCTAACAATGAGCAGTTCTTC. This gives the protein CASSISRGANNEQFF.

This chain uses TRBV11-2 with TRBJ2-1, with TRBD1 as a possible D gene (6 bases). V gave up 6 bases and J gave up 6 bases, with 21 bases separating them. The germline V gene encodes CDR1 SGHAT and CDR2 FQNNGV. The CDR3 is 16 amino acids. The CDR3 nucleotides read TGTGCCAGCAGTACACACGGACAGCCAGATTCCAATGAGCAGTTCTTC. This encodes CASSTHGQPDSNEQFF.

The rearrangement links TRBV19 to TRBJ2-2, with TRBD1 as a possible D gene (6 bases). Germline assignment: CDR1 LNHDA and CDR2 SQIVND (reference sequence). This CDR3 contains 14 residues. V was shortened by 3 bases and J by 7 bases, with 12 bases between the two germline ends. CDR3 DNA: TGTGCCAGTAGTATTCTGGGGGCAGGCGGGGAGCTGTTTTTT. It codes for CASSILGAGGELFF. The full variable domain, with the rest looked up from reference TRBV19 and TRBJ2-2, is DGGITQSPKYLFRKEGQNVTLSCEQNLNHDAMYWYRQDPGQGLRLIYYSQIVNDFQKGDIAEGYSVSREKKESFPLTVTSAQKNPTAFYLCASSILGAGGELFFGEGSRLTVL.

The V call is TRBV7-2, the J call TRBJ2-2; D is uncertain. The ends were cut back, 7 bases at V and 0 bases at J, with 15 bases in the middle. The V gene's germline CDR1 is SGHTA and CDR2 FQGNSA. This CDR3 contains 16 residues. In DNA form, the CDR3 reads TGTGCCAGCACCACCTGGGCGTCATCGAACACCGGGGAGCTGTTTTTT. Translating it yields CASTTWASSNTGELFF.

The chain recombines TRBV15 with TRBJ1-4; unclear D gene. The ends were cut back, 2 bases at V and 0 bases at J, with 13 bases in the middle. CDR3 length: 17 amino acids. CDR1 is LNHNV and CDR2 is YYDKDF in the germline V gene (reference sequence). In DNA form, the CDR3 reads TGTGCCACCAGCAGATTACCGTCGTCAGCAACTAATGAAAAACTGTTTTTT. Its protein is CATSRLPSSATNEKLFF.

The chain joins TRBV2 to TRBJ2-1; 7 bases fit TRBD1. V lost 8 bases to trimming and J lost 1 base; unmatched junction nucleotides: 8. The CDR3 runs 15 residues. Germline CDR1 SNHLY, CDR2 FYNNEI. CDR3 DNA: TGTGCCAGCGGACTCCCGGGACAGTCCTACAATGAGCAGTTCTTC. Its translation: CASGLPGQSYNEQFF.

In this sample, this clone turned up once. This chain links TRBV29-1 with TRBJ2-7, with D perhaps TRBD1 (6 bases). The V end was cut by 4 bases, the J end by 3 bases, with 13 bases between. The CDR3 is 13 residues long. Germline V gene data show CDR1 as SQVTM and CDR2 as ANQGSEA. The CDR3 nucleotides read TGCAGCGTTGGTTCAGGGGAACACTACGAGCAGTACTTC. This translates into CSVGSGEHYEQYF.

The J gene is TRBJ1-5, the V gene TRBV19, with D perhaps TRBD1 (5 bases). There are 14 residues in the CDR3. Germline-derived CDR1 and CDR2 are LNHDA and SQIVND (reference sequence). V was cut by 5 bases and J by 0 bases, with 8 bases left in between. In DNA, the CDR3 is TGTGCCAGTAGTTCGGGACTTAGCAATCAGCCCCAGCATTTT. Protein product: CASSSGLSNQPQHF.

CDR3 amino acids: CASSLNFGSGNGYTF. The DNA of the CDR3 is TGTGCCAGCAGCTTAAACTTTGGGTCGGGAAATGGCTACACCTTC. The V call is TRBV7-6, the J call TRBJ1-2; D remains unclear. V was clipped by 2 bases and J by 6 bases, with 16 bases between them. Germline-derived CDR1 and CDR2 are SGHVS and FNYEAQ. This CDR3 spans 15 amino acids. Based on the CDR3 plus reference TRBV7-6 and TRBJ1-2, the full variable domain is GAGVSQSPRYKVTKRGQDVALRCDPISGHVSLYWYRQALGQGPEFLTYFNYEAQQDKSGLPNDRFSAERPEGSISTLTIQRTEQRDSAMYRCASSLNFGSGNGYTFGSGTRLTVV.

The chain recombines TRBV18 with TRBJ1-2; 10 bases are a match to TRBD1. Germline assignment: CDR1 KGHSH and CDR2 LQKENI. This CDR3 is built from 17 residues. V was pared by 1 base and J by 4 bases, with 9 bases of the junction left unmatched. The CDR3 DNA follows: TGTGCCAGCTCACCACTGGACAGGGGGGTGATTAGCTATGGCTACACCTTC. This sequence encodes CASSPLDRGVISYGYTF.

Regarding this clone: Other DNA sequences in this sample translate to the same CDR3. This chain links TRBV14 with TRBJ1-1, with a tentative D call TRBD1 (6 bases). This CDR3 is 15 amino acids long. The germline V gene encodes CDR1 SGHDN and CDR2 FVKESK. The germline V and J ends were trimmed by 4 bases and 0 bases, with 12 bases remaining between them. CDR3: CASSLRTGMNTEAFF. In DNA, the CDR3 is TGTGCCAGCAGCCTTAGAACAGGGATGAACACTGAAGCTTTCTTT.

This clone was seen only once. The chain combines TRBV11-2 with TRBJ2-7; D gene uncertain. The ends were cut back, 2 bases at V and 0 bases at J, with 8 bases in the middle. The CDR3 has 14 residues. The germline gives CDR1 SGHAT, CDR2 FQNNGV. In DNA, the CDR3 is TGTGCCAGCAGCTTAAATCCTCCCTCCTACGAGCAGTACTTC. Translated: CASSLNPPSYEQYF.

This sequence joins TRBV28 and TRBJ2-1, with a possible D match to TRBD1 (5 bases). The CDR3 has 13 residues. Per the germline V gene, CDR1 is MDHEN and CDR2 is SYDVKM. The ends were cut back, 6 bases at V and 9 bases at J, with 15 bases in the middle. The CDR3 DNA is TGTGCCAGCAGATTAGGTATCCAGGGTGAGCAGTTCTTC. Encoded protein: CASRLGIQGEQFF.